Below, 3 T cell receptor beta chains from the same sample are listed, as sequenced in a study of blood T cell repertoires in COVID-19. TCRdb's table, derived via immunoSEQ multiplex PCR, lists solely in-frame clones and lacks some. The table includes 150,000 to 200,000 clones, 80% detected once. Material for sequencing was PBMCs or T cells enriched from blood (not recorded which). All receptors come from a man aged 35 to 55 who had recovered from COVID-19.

This chain's CDR3 is CASSPPGNTEAFF. The CDR3 DNA follows: TGTGCCAGCAGCCCCCCGGGAAACACTGAAGCTTTCTTT. This chain joins TRBV6-6 and TRBJ1-1; D remains ambiguous. Germline V gene lookup returns CDR1 MNHNY and CDR2 SVGAGI (reference sequence). With 6 bases removed from V and 2 bases from J, the gap between germline ends came to 10 bases. The CDR3 covers 13 residues.

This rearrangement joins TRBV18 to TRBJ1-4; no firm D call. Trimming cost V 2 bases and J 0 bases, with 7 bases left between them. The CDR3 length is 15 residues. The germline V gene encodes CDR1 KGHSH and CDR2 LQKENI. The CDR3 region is CASSPSLATNEKLFF. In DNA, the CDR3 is TGTGCCAGCTCACCAAGTCTAGCAACTAATGAAAAACTGTTTTTT.

CDR3 residues: CASTWGDRNYGYTF. The DNA for the CDR3 is TGTGCCAGCACCTGGGGGGACAGAAACTATGGCTACACCTTC. The chain uses TRBV11-2 and TRBJ1-2; 7 bases are a match to TRBD1. Per germline, CDR1 SGHAT and CDR2 FQNNGV. Trimming took 7 bases from V and 2 from J; bases not matched to a gene: 7. The CDR3 loop spans 14 amino acids.